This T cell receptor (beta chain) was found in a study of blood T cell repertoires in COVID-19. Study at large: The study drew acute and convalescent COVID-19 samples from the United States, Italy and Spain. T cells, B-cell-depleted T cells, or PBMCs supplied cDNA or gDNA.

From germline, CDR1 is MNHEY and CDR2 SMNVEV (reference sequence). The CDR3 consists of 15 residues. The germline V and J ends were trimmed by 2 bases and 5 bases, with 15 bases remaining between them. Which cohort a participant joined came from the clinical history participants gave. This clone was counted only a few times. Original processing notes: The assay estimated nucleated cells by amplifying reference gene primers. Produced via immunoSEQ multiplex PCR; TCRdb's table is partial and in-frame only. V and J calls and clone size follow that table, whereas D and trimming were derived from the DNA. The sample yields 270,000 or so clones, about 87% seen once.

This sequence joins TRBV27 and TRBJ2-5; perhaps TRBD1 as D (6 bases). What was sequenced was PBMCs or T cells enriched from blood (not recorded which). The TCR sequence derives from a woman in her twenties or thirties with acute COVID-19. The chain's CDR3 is CASSLTLTGGETQYF. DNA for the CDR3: TGTGCCAGCAGTTTAACTTTGACAGGCGGGGAGACCCAGTACTTC.